This T cell receptor (beta chain) was sequenced for a study of blood T cell repertoires in COVID-19. Germline V gene lookup returns CDR1 SGHTA and CDR2 FQGNSA. The CDR3 runs to 16 residues. Trimming took 5 bases from V and 2 from J, leaving 18 bases between them. Data came from immunoSEQ multiplex PCR; TCRdb stores just in-frame clones and leaves some out. The table records approximately 320,000 clones, 70% to 90% of them present only once. The table lists this clone with a count of one. J is TRBJ2-5 and V is TRBV7-2, with D perhaps matching TRBD2 (7 bases). This clonotype originated in a human donor in a cohort sampled during active COVID-19. Material: peripheral blood. The CDR3, as DNA: TGTGCCAGCAGCCTTATTGGGGGGGGCTATCAAGAGACCCAGTACTTC. Protein product: CASSLIGGGYQETQYF.